Listed here are 22 T cell receptor beta chains from one sample, sequenced in a study of T cell responses to AZD1222 COVID-19 vaccine. TCRdb's copy holds only in-frame clones and misses some; the assay was immunoSEQ multiplex PCR. In the table there are fewer than 150,000 clones, more than 85% of which are singletons. Material: peripheral blood, obtained 28 days after the second AZD1222 dose. All receptors derive from an adult who received the AZD1222 COVID-19 vaccine.

V usage is TRBV10-2 and J usage is TRBJ2-1, with 11 nucleotides matching TRBD2. Germline values: CDR1 WSHSY, CDR2 SAAADI. V lost 4 bases and J lost 4; bases outside the gene matches: 0. The CDR3 contains 14 residues. The CDR3 region is CASSGLAGYNEQFF. CDR3 nucleotides: TGCGCCAGCAGTGGACTAGCGGGATACAATGAGCAGTTCTTC.

The chain carries TRBV18 and TRBJ2-2; D gene ambiguous. Germline CDR1 KGHSH, CDR2 LQKENI. Trimming took 4 bases from V and 7 from J, leaving 7 bases between them. This CDR3 is built from 12 residues. The chain's CDR3 is CASSQTGGELFF. For the CDR3, the DNA is TGTGCCAGCTCACAAACGGGCGGGGAGCTGTTTTTT.

The chain joins TRBV7-9 to TRBJ2-7; 10 nucleotides agree with TRBD1. The V segment lost 4 bases and the J segment 3 bases; nucleotides outside the gene matches: 3. Germline lookup yields CDR1 SEHNR and CDR2 FQNEAQ (reference sequence). CDR3 length: 14 residues. The CDR3 DNA follows: TGTGCCAGCAGCTGGGACAGGGGATACTACGAGCAGTACTTC. Protein: CASSWDRGYYEQYF.

V and J are TRBV24-1 and TRBJ2-1; 11 nucleotides align to TRBD2. Germline V gene lookup returns CDR1 KGHDR and CDR2 SFDVKD. The CDR3 runs to 21 residues. With 0 bases clipped from V and 0 bases from J, the junction kept 12 bases outside the gene matches. As DNA, the CDR3 is TGTGCCACCAGTGATTTGCCCCGAGGGACTAGCGGTATGAGCTCCTACAATGAGCAGTTCTTC. Amino acids: CATSDLPRGTSGMSSYNEQFF.

V usage is TRBV3-1 (or the pseudogene TRBV3-2) and J usage is TRBJ2-7; a possible D gene is TRBD1 (5 bases). Per the germline V gene, CDR1 is LGHDT and CDR2 is YNNKEL (reference sequence). This CDR3 comprises 14 residues. The ends were cut back, 2 bases at V and 2 bases at J, with 10 bases in the middle. The CDR3 is CASSQFTGPYEQYF. The CDR3 region has the DNA TGTGCCAGCAGCCAATTTACAGGACCCTACGAGCAGTACTTC.

The rearrangement uses TRBV4-1 and TRBJ2-1; weak D call: TRBD2 (6 bases). Per germline, CDR1 MGHRA and CDR2 YSYEKL. V lost 5 bases to trimming and J lost 6 bases, with 20 bases between them. There are 16 residues in the CDR3. The CDR3 DNA reads TGCGCCAGCAGCTTGCGCATTGAGACTAGGCTCAATGAGCAGTTCTTC. Amino acid sequence: CASSLRIETRLNEQFF.

The chain joins TRBV25-1 to TRBJ1-6, with D unclear. In germline, CDR1 is MGHDK, CDR2 SYGVNS. There are 18 residues in the CDR3. V gave up 4 bases and J gave up 0 bases, with 16 bases separating them. The CDR3 region has the DNA TGTGCCAGCAGTGTTACAGAAACCATTAGCTCCTATAATTCACCCCTCCACTTT. This translates into CASSVTETISSYNSPLHF.

The chain links TRBV28 to TRBJ2-6; D gene uncertain. Germline CDR1 is MDHEN and CDR2 is SYDVKM. Trimming left V 2 bases short and J 2 bases short, with 7 bases between. The CDR3 runs to 15 residues. This CDR3 is CASSLRLPGANVLTF. In DNA form, the CDR3 reads TGTGCCAGCAGTTTAAGGTTACCTGGGGCCAACGTCCTGACTTTC.

The chain links TRBV5-4 to TRBJ2-5, with D possibly being TRBD2 (6 bases). Per the germline V gene, CDR1 is SGHNT and CDR2 is YYREEE (reference sequence). This CDR3 comprises 17 residues. Trimming left V 0 bases short and J 5 bases short, with 20 bases between. In DNA, the CDR3 is TGTGCCAGCAGCTTGGCCAGGGACTCTTTCAGCCCCGAGACCCAGTACTTC. It yields the protein CASSLARDSFSPETQYF.

In regard to this clone: This CDR3 is also generated by other DNA sequences in the sample. The rearrangement joins TRBV10-1 to TRBJ1-1; 8 bases align to TRBD1. From germline, CDR1 is WNHNN and CDR2 SYGVQD (reference sequence). J lost 3 bases, V lost 8 bases, and 8 bases had no gene match. This CDR3 has 14 amino acids. In DNA, the CDR3 is TGCGCCAGCCGATCCGGACAGGGAGACACTGAAGCTTTCTTT. As protein: CASRSGQGDTEAFF.

As to this clone: Sequence at one end of the junction differs from germline and may be a read error. The chain employs TRBV7-2 and TRBJ2-7, with unresolved D. The germline gives CDR1 SGHTA, CDR2 FQGNSA. The CDR3 sequence is 13 residues long. In DNA form, the CDR3 reads TGTGCCAGCAGCTTATCCATACTCTACGAGCGGTACTTC. Residues: CASSLSILYERYF.

This clone has a single count. The V and J genes are TRBV5-6 and TRBJ1-1, with TRBD1 matching over 8 bases. The CDR3 has 13 amino acids. Germline CDR1 and CDR2: SGHDT and YYEEEE. V was clipped by 4 bases and J by 13 bases; unmatched bases: 12. DNA of the CDR3: TGTGCCAGCAGCCCGGGACAGGCCCCGAGGATTTTCTTT. Residues: CASSPGQAPRIFF.

V gene TRBV7-8 combines with J gene TRBJ2-5, with 7 bases aligning to TRBD1. Germline CDR1 SGHVS, CDR2 FQNEAQ. CDR3 size: 16 residues. Trimming at V came to 0 bases and at J to 0 bases, leaving 4 bases not matched to a gene. The CDR3 DNA reads TGTGCCAGCAGCTTAGCCCGGGACAGCTACCAAGAGACCCAGTACTTC. Amino acid sequence: CASSLARDSYQETQYF. Full variable domain (outside the CDR3, taken from reference TRBV7-8 and TRBJ2-5): GAGVSQSPRYKVAKRGQDVALRCDPISGHVSLFWYQQALGQGPEFLTYFQNEAQLDKSGLPSDRFFAERPEGSVSTLKIQRTQQEDSAVYLCASSLARDSYQETQYFGPGTRLLVL.

V gene TRBV7-2 combines with J gene TRBJ2-7; tentatively, D is TRBD1 (5 bases). CDR3 size: 15 residues. V gave up 3 bases and J gave up 2 bases, with 14 bases separating them. Per germline, CDR1 SGHTA and CDR2 FQGNSA. The CDR3 nucleotides read TGTGCCAGCAGCTTCTCCAGGGTAGGAACCTACGAGCAGTACTTC. Translating gives CASSFSRVGTYEQYF.

V is TRBV19 and J is TRBJ1-5; 7 bases are shared with TRBD1. After removal of 5 bases from V and 5 bases from J, the junction contained 9 bases not matched to a gene. CDR1 and CDR2 (germline): LNHDA, SQIVND (reference sequence). The CDR3 is made up of 15 amino acids. This chain's CDR3 is CASSPLDRLDQPQHF. The DNA of the CDR3 is TGTGCCAGTAGTCCCTTGGACAGGTTGGATCAGCCCCAGCATTTT.

This clone was seen just once. The chain carries TRBV19 and TRBJ1-5, with TRBD1 matching 7 bases. Germline CDR1 LNHDA, CDR2 SQIVND (reference sequence). The CDR3 sequence is 14 residues long. The J segment lost 4 bases and the V segment lost 5 bases, leaving 5 bases of the junction unmatched. CDR3 loop: CASSPRDSNQPQHF. CDR3 sequence (DNA): TGTGCCAGTAGTCCCCGGGACAGTAATCAGCCCCAGCATTTT.

As DNA, the CDR3 is TGCGCCAGCAGCCTCCAATCGCGGGACAGGGGGCAAGATGAAAAACTGTTTTTT. This codes for CASSLQSRDRGQDEKLFF. The chain joins TRBV4-1 to TRBJ1-4; 12 bases are shared with TRBD1. J was trimmed by 6 bases and V by 4 bases; bases with no gene match: 12. CDR1 is MGHRA, CDR2 YSYEKL, per germline. This CDR3 comprises 18 residues.

This chain connects TRBV7-6 to TRBJ2-7; 9 bases match TRBD1. The CDR3 totals 16 residues. V shed 5 bases and J 2 bases; nucleotides not matched to a gene: 10. CDR1 is SGHVS, CDR2 FNYEAQ, per germline. CDR3 bases: TGTGCCAGCAGCCCCGACACAGGGGGCCTAACCTACGAGCAGTACTTC. Translating gives CASSPDTGGLTYEQYF.

The genes are TRBV5-6 and TRBJ1-1; D uncertain. Trimming pared 3 bases from V and 6 bases from J, leaving 15 bases between. In germline, CDR1 is SGHDT, CDR2 YYEEEE. CDR3 length: 14 residues. CDR3 loop: CASSYSSGVAEAFF. CDR3 sequence (DNA): TGTGCCAGCAGCTATTCGTCCGGGGTCGCTGAAGCTTTCTTT.

Here the CDR3 reads CASSQDGAGYEQYF. CDR3 nucleotides: TGCGCCAGCAGCCAAGATGGGGCTGGATACGAGCAGTACTTC. The chain links TRBV4-1 to TRBJ2-7; maybe TRBD1 (5 bases). V dropped 0 bases and J dropped 4 bases, with 10 bases sitting between them. This CDR3 comprises 14 residues. Germline V gene sequence: CDR1 MGHRA, CDR2 YSYEKL.

V and J are TRBV6-2 or TRBV6-3 and TRBJ2-2; D may be TRBD1 or TRBD2 (5 bases each). Germline V gives CDR1 MNHEY, CDR2 SVGEGT. V lost 3 bases, J lost 1 base, and 12 bases lay in between. The CDR3 contains 16 residues. CDR3 protein: CASSYSGTVNTGELFF. CDR3 in DNA: TGTGCCAGCAGTTATTCCGGGACGGTGAACACCGGGGAGCTGTTTTTT.

The chain recombines TRBV28 with TRBJ2-1; TRBD2 matches 10 bases. The ends lost 3 bases at V and 2 bases at J; junction bases unmatched: 7. Germline V gives CDR1 MDHEN, CDR2 SYDVKM. CDR3 length equals 17 residues. The CDR3 DNA reads TGTGCCAGCAGTTTCCCTAGCGGGAGAAGGGCCTACAATGAGCAGTTCTTC. This gives the protein CASSFPSGRRAYNEQFF.